This passage covers 7 T cell receptor beta chains from one sample sequenced in a study of T cell responses to AZD1222 COVID-19 vaccine. Profiled with immunoSEQ multiplex PCR; TCRdb holds only in-frame clones, not every one. The sample carries tens of thousands of clones, over 65% recorded once. The specimen was peripheral blood, collected on day 0 of AZD1222 vaccination. The source of these receptors is an adult in good health.

The rearrangement links TRBV4-2 to TRBJ1-2, with 7 bases that match TRBD1. J gave up 1 base and V 0 bases, and 2 bases lay outside the gene matches. The germline V gene has CDR1 LGHNA and CDR2 YNFKEQ. This CDR3 contains 15 residues. CDR3 sequence (DNA): TGTGCCAGCAGCCAAGAAGGGGGCTTTAACTATGGCTACACCTTC. Translation gives CASSQEGGFNYGYTF.

The table lists this clone with a few counts. The V gene is TRBV5-1, the J gene TRBJ2-7; perhaps TRBD2 as D (6 bases). The CDR3 extends over 16 amino acids. The V end was cut by 3 bases, the J end by 0 bases, with 16 bases between. Germline CDR1 reads SGHRS; CDR2 reads YFSETQ. For the CDR3, the DNA is TGCGCCAGCAGCTGGACGGGGGAGCATAGCTCCTACGAGCAGTACTTC. Translating gives CASSWTGEHSSYEQYF. Using reference TRBV5-1 and TRBJ2-7 for the parts outside the CDR3, the full variable domain is KAGVTQTPRYLIKTRGQQVTLSCSPISGHRSVSWYQQTPGQGLQFLFEYFSETQRNKGNFPGRFSGRQFSNSRSEMNVSTLELGDSALYLCASSWTGEHSSYEQYFGPGTRLTVT.

The chain links TRBV5-4 to TRBJ2-5; D is ambiguous. CDR1 SGHNT and CDR2 YYREEE come from the germline V gene (reference sequence). This CDR3 region has 13 residues. V was clipped by 2 bases and J by 5 bases, with 10 bases between them. CDR3 coding DNA: TGTGCCAGCAGCTTTTCGGGTGTGGAGACCCAGTACTTC. Residues: CASSFSGVETQYF.

The chain employs TRBV11-2 and TRBJ1-2; D call uncertain. The germline V gene encodes CDR1 SGHAT and CDR2 FQNNGV. The CDR3 runs 14 residues. Trimming took off 0 bases at V and 4 bases at J, with 9 bases between the two ends. CDR3 in amino acids: CASSLDRVSYGYTF. DNA for the CDR3: TGTGCCAGCAGCTTAGATCGGGTCTCCTATGGCTACACCTTC.

The V gene is TRBV11-2, the J gene TRBJ1-4, with D unclear. The CDR3 contains 16 residues. The germline V gene has CDR1 SGHAT and CDR2 FQNNGV. V dropped 1 base and J dropped 7 bases, with 16 bases sitting between them. In DNA form, the CDR3 reads TGTGCCAGCAGCTTAGTATCGGTAGCAAGGGCTGAAAAACTGTTTTTT. This codes for CASSLVSVARAEKLFF.

The genes are TRBV5-4 and TRBJ1-2; D is undetermined. V was cut by 4 bases and J by 8 bases, with 15 bases left in between. The CDR3 is 13 residues long. In germline, CDR1 is SGHNT, CDR2 YYREEE (reference sequence). The CDR3 DNA reads TGTGCCAGCAGCCCGGGCATTTATGGGGGCTACACCTTC. Residues: CASSPGIYGGYTF.

This clone showed up just once. Here the CDR3 DNA reads TGTGCCAGCAGTTTATCTGGGGGGCGCGGGTATGGCTACACCTTC. Encoded protein: CASSLSGGRGYGYTF. The chain carries TRBV28 and TRBJ1-2; D is perhaps TRBD1 (6 bases). Germline CDR1 reads MDHEN; CDR2 reads SYDVKM. V gave up 1 base and J gave up 5 bases, with 14 bases separating them. This CDR3 has 15 amino acids.